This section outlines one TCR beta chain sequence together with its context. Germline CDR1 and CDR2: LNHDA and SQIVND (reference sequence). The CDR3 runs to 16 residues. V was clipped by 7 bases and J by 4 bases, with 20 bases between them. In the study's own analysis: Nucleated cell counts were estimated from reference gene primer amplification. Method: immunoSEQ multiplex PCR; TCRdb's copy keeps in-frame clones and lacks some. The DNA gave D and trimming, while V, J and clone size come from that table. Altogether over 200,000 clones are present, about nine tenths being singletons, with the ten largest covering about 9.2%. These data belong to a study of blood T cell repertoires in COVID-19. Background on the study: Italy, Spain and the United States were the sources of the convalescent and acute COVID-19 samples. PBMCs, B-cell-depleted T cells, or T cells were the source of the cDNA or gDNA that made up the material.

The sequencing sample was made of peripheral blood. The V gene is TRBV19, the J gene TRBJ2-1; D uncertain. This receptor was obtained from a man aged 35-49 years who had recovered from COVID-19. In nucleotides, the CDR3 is TGTGCCAGTACCCTTGGCCCGAATTTGTTGTACAATGAGCAGTTCTTC. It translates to CASTLGPNLLYNEQFF.